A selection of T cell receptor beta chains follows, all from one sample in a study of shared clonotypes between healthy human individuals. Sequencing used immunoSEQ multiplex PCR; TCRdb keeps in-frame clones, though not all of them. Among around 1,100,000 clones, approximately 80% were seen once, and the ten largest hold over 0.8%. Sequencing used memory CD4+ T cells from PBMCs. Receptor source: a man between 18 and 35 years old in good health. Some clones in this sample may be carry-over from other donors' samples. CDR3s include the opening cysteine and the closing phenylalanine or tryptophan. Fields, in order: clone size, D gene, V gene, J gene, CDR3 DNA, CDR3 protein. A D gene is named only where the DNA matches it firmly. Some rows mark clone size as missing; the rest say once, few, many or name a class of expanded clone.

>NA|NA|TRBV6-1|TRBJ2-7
TGTGCCAGCAGTGATAGGGGCTATGGGCCAGGGCCAGGCGAGCAGTACTTC
CASSDRGYGPGPGEQYF
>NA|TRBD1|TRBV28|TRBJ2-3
TGTGCCAGCAGTCGACCCACGGACAGGGGAAGGAGGTATACGCAGTATTTT
CASSRPTDRGRRYTQYF
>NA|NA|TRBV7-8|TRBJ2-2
TGTGCCAGCAGCCCTTTAGAGGGTAGGCCCGGGGAGCTGTTTTTT
CASSPLEGRPGELFF
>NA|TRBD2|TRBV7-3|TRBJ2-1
TGTGCCAGCAAAGCTAGCGGAGACTCCTACAATGAGCAGTTCTTC
CASKASGDSYNEQFF
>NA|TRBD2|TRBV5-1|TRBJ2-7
TGCGCCAGCAGCGCACCCGGGACTAGACTCGCCTACGAGCAGTACTTC
CASSAPGTRLAYEQYF
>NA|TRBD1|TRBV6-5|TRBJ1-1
TGTGCCAGCAGTTACCCTAACAGGGGGGCGGACACTGAAGCTTTCTTT
CASSYPNRGADTEAFF
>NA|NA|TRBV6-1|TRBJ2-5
TGTGCCAGCAGTGAAACACACAGGGCGGCCCAGTACTTC
CASSETHRAAQYF
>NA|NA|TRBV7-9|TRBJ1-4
TGTGCCAGCAGCTTGTCGAGAGGCGCAACTAATGAAAAACTGTTTTTT
CASSLSRGATNEKLFF
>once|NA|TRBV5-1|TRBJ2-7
TGCGCCAGCAGGCAGTCGAGCTCCTACGAGCAGTACTTC
CASRQSSSYEQYF
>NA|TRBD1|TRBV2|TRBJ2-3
TGTGCCAGCAGTGTATTAGACAGGGGGCAAACAGATACGCAGTATTTT
CASSVLDRGQTDTQYF
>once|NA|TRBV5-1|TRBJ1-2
TGCGCCAGCAGCTCGGACAGCTACGAAGGCTACACCTTC
CASSSDSYEGYTF
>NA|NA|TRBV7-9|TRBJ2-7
TGTGCCAGCAGCTACGACTATTCCTACGAGCAGTACTTC
CASSYDYSYEQYF
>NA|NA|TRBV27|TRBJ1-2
TGTGCCAGCTGGGGGCTTAACTATGGCTACACCTTC
CASWGLNYGYTF
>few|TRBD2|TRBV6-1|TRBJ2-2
TGTGCCAGCAGTGGGGCATCGGCTAGCGGGAGGCGAGGGGAGCTGTTTTTT
CASSGASASGRRGELFF
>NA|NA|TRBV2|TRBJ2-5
TGTGCCAGCAGCCCCATTGGGGATATGGAGACCCAGTACTTC
CASSPIGDMETQYF
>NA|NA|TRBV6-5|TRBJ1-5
TGTGCCAGCAGTCCGGACGGGAATAGCAATCAGCCCCAGCATTTT
CASSPDGNSNQPQHF
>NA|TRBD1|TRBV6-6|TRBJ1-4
TGTGCCAGCAGAGACAGGGTGGAAAAACTGTTTTTT
CASRDRVEKLFF
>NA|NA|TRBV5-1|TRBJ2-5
TGCGCCAGCAGCACACAGGGCCAGGAGACCCAGTACTTC
CASSTQGQETQYF
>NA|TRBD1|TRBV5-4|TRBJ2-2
TGTGCCAGCAGAGAGACAGGGGGCATTGCCGGGGAGCTGTTTTTT
CASRETGGIAGELFF
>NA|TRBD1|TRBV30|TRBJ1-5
TGTGCCTGGAGTGTAGGGACAGGGCAGCCCCAGCATTTT
CAWSVGTGQPQHF
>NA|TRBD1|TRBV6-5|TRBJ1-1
TGTGCCAGCCGATGGACAGGGAGTTTATACACTGAAGCTTTCTTT
CASRWTGSLYTEAFF
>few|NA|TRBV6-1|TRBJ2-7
TGTGCCAGCAGTGTTCGAATTTACGAGCAGTACTTC
CASSVRIYEQYF
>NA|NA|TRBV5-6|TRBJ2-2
TGTGCCAGCAGGTGGGCGGGGATAGGGAACACCGGGGAGCTGTTTTTT
CASRWAGIGNTGELFF